This T cell receptor beta chain was recovered during a study of beta chain features in type 1 diabetes. Across the whole study: All samples combined gave just under 110 million sorted cells for examination.

Study-wide points: A closer apparent resemblance between naive, central memory and Treg TCRB repertoires was seen in patients than in healthy donors. Small HLA sub-analyses could not settle whether HLA shapes TCRB rearrangement.

There was one heparinised blood draw per donor, averaging around 0.11 L. The sequenced template was cDNA made from the entire isolated RNA. Using immunoSEQ multiplex PCR, the repertoire was profiled, and TCRdb retains in-frame clones only, with some absent. Of some 150,000 clones in the sample, around 10% are singletons; the top ten hold approximately 2%. Germline CDR1 reads SGHTA; CDR2 reads FQGNSA. V was pared by 2 bases and J by 1 base, with 8 bases of the junction left unmatched. The CDR3 length is 16 residues. This clone appeared a few times. As yet, its antigen is unknown. V is TRBV7-2 and J is TRBJ2-7, with 7 bases aligning to TRBD1. The source of this sequence is a man between 18 and 29 years old in good health. The sequenced sample was central memory CD4+ T cells from blood. The CDR3 DNA reads TGTGCCAGCAGCTTAAGCCCCTCGGGACAGTCCTACGAGCAGTACTTC. Translating gives CASSLSPSGQSYEQYF.